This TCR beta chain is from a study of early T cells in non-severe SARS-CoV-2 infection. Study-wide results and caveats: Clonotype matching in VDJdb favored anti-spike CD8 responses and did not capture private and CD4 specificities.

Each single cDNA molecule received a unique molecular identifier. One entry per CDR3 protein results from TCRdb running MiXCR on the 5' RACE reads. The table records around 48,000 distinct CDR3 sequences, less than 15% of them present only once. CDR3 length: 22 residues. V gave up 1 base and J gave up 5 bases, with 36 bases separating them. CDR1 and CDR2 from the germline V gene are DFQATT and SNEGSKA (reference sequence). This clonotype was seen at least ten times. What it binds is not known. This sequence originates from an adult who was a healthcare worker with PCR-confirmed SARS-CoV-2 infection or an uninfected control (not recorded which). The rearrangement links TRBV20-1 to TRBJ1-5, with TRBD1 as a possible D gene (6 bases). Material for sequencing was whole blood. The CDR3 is CSARGPPHRESIGTFDYQPQHF. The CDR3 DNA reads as TGCAGTGCTAGAGGCCCTCCCCACAGGGAATCAATTGGGACTTTCGACTATCAGCCCCAGCATTTT.